These T cell receptor beta chains were read from a single sample in a study of cytomegalovirus exposure and HLA in healthy donors. Profiled with immunoSEQ multiplex PCR; TCRdb holds only in-frame clones, not every one. The sample has over 95,000 clones, over 75% seen once. Input material: PBMCs. Every receptor here comes from a young woman in good health and CMV-seronegative. Both conserved end residues are trimmed from each CDR3.

j_call v_call cdr3_aa
TRBJ1-1 TRBV5-4 ASSSLTGWGSENTEAF
TRBJ1-1 TRBV7-2 ASSRQIEAF
TRBJ2-1 TRBV19 ASSILWTGAYNEQF
TRBJ2-5 TRBV25-1 ASSENLGARETQY
TRBJ2-1 TRBV7-9 ASSLGLGRQMYNEQF
TRBJ2-1 TRBV19 ASSWGPGQGVNEQF
TRBJ2-5 TRBV7-7 ASSPRTSGSETQY
TRBJ1-2 TRBV30 AWRSSRDGYT
TRBJ1-5 TRBV7-8 ASSLAFGQPQH
TRBJ1-5 TRBV7-9 ASSFKADQPQH
TRBJ1-2 TRBV29-1 SAILGRYGYT
TRBJ2-1 TRBV28 ASSRVNEQF
TRBJ1-2 TRBV30 AWSPAGLYGYT
TRBJ1-4 TRBV30 AFEVTGAREKLF
TRBJ1-1 TRBV11-2 ASSLGLSGLNTEAF
TRBJ2-7 TRBV6-1 ASSPGTSLSYEQY
TRBJ2-4 TRBV21-1 ASNGQAKNIQY
TRBJ1-1 TRBV10-3 AISQARENTEAF
TRBJ2-7 TRBV5-4 ASSLGLSAEYEQY
TRBJ1-1 TRBV7-6 ASSRQENTEAF
TRBJ2-1 TRBV5-1 ASSPPTSGGGAYNEQF
TRBJ1-1 TRBV9 ASSVGWGQGNTEAF
TRBJ1-1 TRBV6-6 ASSYLTGNTEAF
TRBJ1-1 TRBV5-1 ASSRGNRPNTEAF
TRBJ2-7 TRBV7-8 ASSLSGVIDEQY
TRBJ2-7 TRBV19 ASSIQAGGRYEQY
TRBJ1-2 TRBV21-1 ASSNGGGDYGYT
TRBJ1-1 TRBV27 ASSEGGTRAF
TRBJ2-7 TRBV5-4 ASSLDAGDEQY
TRBJ2-1 TRBV2 ASTSGGAGVYNEQF
TRBJ1-5 TRBV9 ASSPGQFSNQPQH
TRBJ1-3 TRBV4-1 ASSQEQAFSGNTIY
TRBJ1-6 TRBV7-2 ASSLASGSRSPLH
TRBJ2-1 TRBV5-1 ASSQRGTSGRREQF
TRBJ1-1 TRBV7-8 ASSLATTGGAF
TRBJ1-4 TRBV11-2 ASSLKSGTGPEKLF
TRBJ1-1 TRBV19 ASSAQGGSNTEAF
TRBJ1-1 TRBV7-9 ASSLEPRGNTEAF
TRBJ1-3 TRBV27 ASRTQGAGNTIY
TRBJ1-2 TRBV5-4 ASSAQGYGYT
TRBJ1-1 TRBV7-8 ASSLGGREAEAF
TRBJ1-2 TRBV28 ASSSAGRKGYT
TRBJ1-1 TRBV7-2 ASSFLRGQNTEAF
TRBJ1-2 TRBV29-1 SVSTTGDGYT
TRBJ1-2 TRBV28 ASSRRARGIHGYT
TRBJ1-3 TRBV30 AWSMGGGNTIY
TRBJ1-4 TRBV6-5 ASASTGRRGEKLF
TRBJ1-2 TRBV10-1 ASSEGPRKGYT
TRBJ1-2 TRBV28 ASRYYRTGGIANYGYT
TRBJ1-5 TRBV10-2 ASSELGREGQPQH
TRBJ1-1 TRBV7-5 ARSLGTRGTEAF
TRBJ2-7 TRBV28 ASSLPGTEAGEQY
TRBJ1-6 TRBV7-2 ASSLPDRNSPLH